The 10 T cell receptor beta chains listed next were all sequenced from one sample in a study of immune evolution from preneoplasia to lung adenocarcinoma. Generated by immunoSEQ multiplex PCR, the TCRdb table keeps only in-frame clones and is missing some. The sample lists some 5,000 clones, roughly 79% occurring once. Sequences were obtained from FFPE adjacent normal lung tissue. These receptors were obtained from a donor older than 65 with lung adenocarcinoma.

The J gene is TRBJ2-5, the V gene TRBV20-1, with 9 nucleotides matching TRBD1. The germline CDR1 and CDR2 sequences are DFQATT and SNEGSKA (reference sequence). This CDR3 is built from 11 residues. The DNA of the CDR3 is TGCGCGGGACAGGGTCCGGAGACCCAGTACTTC. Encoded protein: CAGQGPETQYF.

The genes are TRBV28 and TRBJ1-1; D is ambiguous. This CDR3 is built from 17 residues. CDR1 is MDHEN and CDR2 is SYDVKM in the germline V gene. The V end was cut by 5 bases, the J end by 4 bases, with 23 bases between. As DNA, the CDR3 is TGTGCCAGCAGTCCCCCTCGTGGTAGGTTGATGATCACTGAAGCTTTCTTT. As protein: CASSPPRGRLMITEAFF.

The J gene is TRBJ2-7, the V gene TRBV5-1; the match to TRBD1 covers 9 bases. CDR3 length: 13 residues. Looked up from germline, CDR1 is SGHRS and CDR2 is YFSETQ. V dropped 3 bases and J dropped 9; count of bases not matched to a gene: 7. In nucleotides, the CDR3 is TGCGCCAGCAGCTACGACAGGGGGTCGCGGCAGTACTTC. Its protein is CASSYDRGSRQYF. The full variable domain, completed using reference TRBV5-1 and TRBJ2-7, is KAGVTQTPRYLIKTRGQQVTLSCSPISGHRSVSWYQQTPGQGLQFLFEYFSETQRNKGNFPGRFSGRQFSNSRSEMNVSTLELGDSALYLCASSYDRGSRQYFGPGTRLTVT.

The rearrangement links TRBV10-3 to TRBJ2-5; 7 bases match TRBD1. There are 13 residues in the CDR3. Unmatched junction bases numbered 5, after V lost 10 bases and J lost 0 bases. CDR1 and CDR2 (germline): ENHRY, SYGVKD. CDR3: CATGTAYQETQYF. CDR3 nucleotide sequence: TGTGCCACCGGGACAGCGTACCAAGAGACCCAGTACTTC.

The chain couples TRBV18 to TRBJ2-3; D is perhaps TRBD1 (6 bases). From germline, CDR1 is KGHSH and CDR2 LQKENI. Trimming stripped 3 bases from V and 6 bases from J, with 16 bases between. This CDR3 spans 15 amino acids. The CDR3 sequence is CASSPWLAQGDTQYF. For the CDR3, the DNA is TGTGCCAGCTCACCCTGGCTAGCCCAGGGGGATACGCAGTATTTT.

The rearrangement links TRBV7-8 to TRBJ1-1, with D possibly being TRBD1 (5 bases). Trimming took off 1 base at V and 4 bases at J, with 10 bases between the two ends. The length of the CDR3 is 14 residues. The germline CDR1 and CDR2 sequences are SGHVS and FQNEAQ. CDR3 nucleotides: TGTGCCAGCAGCTTAGATCAGGGATTCACTGAAGCTTTCTTT. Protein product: CASSLDQGFTEAFF.

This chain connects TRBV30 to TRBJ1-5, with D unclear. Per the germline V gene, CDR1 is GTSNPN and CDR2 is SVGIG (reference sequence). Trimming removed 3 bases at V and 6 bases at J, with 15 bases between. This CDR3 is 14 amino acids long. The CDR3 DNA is TGTGCCTGGAGCGCCGCCCTGCCTGGTCAGCCCCAGCATTTT. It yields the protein CAWSAALPGQPQHF.

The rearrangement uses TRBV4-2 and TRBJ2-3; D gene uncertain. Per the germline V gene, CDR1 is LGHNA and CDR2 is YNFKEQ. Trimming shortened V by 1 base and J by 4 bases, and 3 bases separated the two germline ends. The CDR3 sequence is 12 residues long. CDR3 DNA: TGTGCCAGCAGCCAAGGGTCAGATACGCAGTATTTT. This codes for CASSQGSDTQYF.

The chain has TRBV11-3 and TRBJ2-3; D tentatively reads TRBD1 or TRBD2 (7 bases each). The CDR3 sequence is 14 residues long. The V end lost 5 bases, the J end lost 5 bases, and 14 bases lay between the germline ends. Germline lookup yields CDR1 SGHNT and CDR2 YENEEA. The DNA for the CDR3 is TGTGCCAGCAGCGGGCAGGGGGGGCAAGATACGCAGTATTTT. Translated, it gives CASSGQGGQDTQYF.

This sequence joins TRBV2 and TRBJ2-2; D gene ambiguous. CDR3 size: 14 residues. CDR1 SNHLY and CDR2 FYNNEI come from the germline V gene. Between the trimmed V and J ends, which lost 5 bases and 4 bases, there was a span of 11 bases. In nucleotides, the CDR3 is TGTGCCAGCAGTCCTGACAAAAGCACCGGGGAGCTGTTTTTT. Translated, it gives CASSPDKSTGELFF.